This entry concerns a single TCR beta chain. Its antigen has not been determined. No much larger clone exists at a distance of one base, and base qualities are not known. TCR CDR3 regions were amplified from genomic DNA by multiplex PCR using the deep immunoSEQ assay. Extracted genomic DNA from each cell subset was distributed evenly across all wells of several immunoSEQ 96-well plates, and each plate was treated as a replicate. For sorted subsets, roughly 200 ng of genomic DNA, equivalent to 25,000 to 30,000 T cell genomes, went into each replicate PCR. The purified libraries were quantified using a Qubit 3.0 fluorometer, sized with a Bioanalyzer 2100, and then quantified again using the KAPA Library Quantification kit. Every immunoSEQ 96-well plate was sequenced on a separate single-read 150-cycle Illumina NextSeq 550 flow cell. The authors' analysis ran thus. Because the immunoSEQ output included only junctional sequences and no quality scores, the filtering could not be the same as the filtering used for full-length reads. Sequences were annotated with PyIR, a Python wrapper for IgBLAST v1.9, using IMGT germline references to assign V/J genes and CDR3. Any read was removed if the V/J assignment was weak (E-value above 1e-6), the CDR3 was missing, or the read contained stop codons, out-of-frame junctions, or ambiguous translated residues. V3J clonotypes were defined as sequences sharing the same inferred V gene, J gene, and CDR3 amino acid sequence. Percentage overlap between repertoires was calculated by dividing the number of shared unique clonotypes by the size of the smaller repertoire. Richness of each repertoire was evaluated using RTK rarefaction, the Chao1 estimator, and Recon v2.1 estimates of unobserved clonotypes. For all TCRbeta clonotypes obtained by the gDNA method from four donors, generation probabilities were computed with OLGA. TCRdb mirrors the immuneACCESS table, restricted to in-frame sequences. Some clones are absent from its copies; in checked studies, under half trace to an unresolved V gene, and the reason for the others is unknown. V and J calls plus clone size are reproduced from that table; the DNA served to infer D and trimming. Present in this sample are around 2,000,000 clones, roughly 91% of which were seen just once. Jointly, the top ten make up about 1.5% of the sample.

This entry comes from a study of shared clonotypes between healthy human individuals (TCRdb year 2020). With respect to the entire study: A couple of women and a few men aged 18 to 49 years were included in the cohort. For each donor, three plates each were used for CD4 naive and CD4 memory, two plates were used for CD8 naive, and one plate was used for CD8 memory. To estimate repertoire size and how much clonotypes are shared between individuals, the study performed deep sequencing of blood TCR repertoires from five healthy adults. Each donor's leukapheresis produced roughly between roughly 0.85 and 9.5 billion PBMCs. Libraries were prepared and TCR repertoires were sequenced by different laboratories using diverse techniques, in order to increase sequencing depth and limit assay-specific biases.

According to the germline V gene, CDR1 reads SGHRS and CDR2 reads YFSETQ. Including cysteine and phenylalanine, the CDR3 has 15 amino acids. The entry retains the CDR3 DNA only, 45 bases that are in frame from base 1. Trimming takes 1 base off V and 5 bases off J; junction bases not matched to a gene: 5. General findings and caveats noted by the study authors: Incomplete sequencing was indicated by rarefaction of sorted-subset datasets, despite the large sequencing depth. When several donors were compared, the shared fraction of clonotypes was about 5% for naive CD4, around 3.5% for naive CD8, 2.3% for memory CD4, and approximately 0.4% for memory CD8. Naive subsets generally had larger estimated clonotype richness than memory subsets. The genetic and exposure-history diversity represented was limited by the small number of donors. Sampling was restricted to blood, and TCR repertoires in tissues likely differ from the TCR repertoires found in blood. Pairwise subsampling led to the expectation that sequencing depth would affect the degree of clonotype sharing among donors. Clonotypes shared by all four sorted-subset donors showed higher generation probabilities than non-shared clonotypes.

CD8 naive samples were CD45RO-negative cells positively selected for CCR7, giving a CD45RA+CCR7+ population that excluded TemRA cells. The donors were healthy, HIV-negative adults who had no recently reported acute infections or vaccinations. Every donor was a Caucasian adult residing in Nashville, Tennessee, USA. Blood was collected by leukapheresis, and PBMCs were isolated by Ficoll-Histopaque density gradient centrifugation and then cryopreserved in liquid nitrogen vapor phase. Analytical flow cytometry was used to check the purity and quantity of each magnetically sorted T cell population. Each sorted fraction had its genomic DNA isolated and then quantified by UV absorbance on a Nanodrop 2000c.

The sequence was collected from a man aged 18 to 30 in good health. Some clones in this sample may be carry-over from other donors' samples. Sequencing was performed on naive CD8+ T cells from PBMCs. In the paper's terms, the cell subset or site label means: CD45RA+CCR7+. The chain employs TRBV5-1 and TRBJ2-7, and 11 bases in between align with TRBD1. CDR3 sequence: CASSLSGQGVNEQYF. DNA sequence: TGCGCCAGCAGCTTGTCGGGACAGGGGGTAAACGAGCAGTACTTC.